The 9 T cell receptor beta chains below were found in one sample sequenced in a study of tumor and adjacent non-tumor tissue in lung cancer. RNA was extracted from bulk tissue without any cell sorting. The library came from three nested PCR rounds adapted from ARM-PCR protocols. Each CDR3 protein is one row after TCRdb ran MiXCR on the multiplex PCR reads. The profile shows about 90,000 distinct CDR3 sequences, 61% of them singletons. The sample consisted of lung tumor tissue. These receptors were collected from a man between 65 and 85 years old with non-small cell lung cancer.

This clonotype was recorded a few times. A much larger clone lies one base from this, so it may be a read error. The V call is TRBV29-1, the J call TRBJ2-2, with a possible D match to TRBD2 (6 bases). Trimming removed 6 bases at V and 6 bases at J, with 20 bases between. Germline V gene lookup returns CDR1 SQVTM and CDR2 ANQGSEA. The CDR3 sequence is 15 residues long. The CDR3 spells CSVVLPVGGPGELFF. The CDR3 DNA reads TGCAGCGTAGTCCTTCCAGTGGGAGGCCCCGGGGAGCTGTTTTTT.

Comment on this clonotype: At one boundary the junction diverges from the germline segment, which might be a read error. CDR3 region: CANSDRGRREETQYF. CDR3 DNA sequence: TGTGCCAACAGTGACAGAGGGAGAAGGGAAGAGACCCAGTACTTC. V and J are TRBV6-1 and TRBJ2-5, with D perhaps being TRBD1 or TRBD2 (5 bases each). The CDR3 covers 15 residues. Germline V gene sequence: CDR1 MNHNS, CDR2 SASEGT.

The chain employs TRBV24-1 and TRBJ2-1; 7 positions match TRBD1. Trimming removed 4 bases from V and 12 bases from J; junction bases left unmatched: 8. This CDR3 contains 13 residues. The germline V gene encodes CDR1 KGHDR and CDR2 SFDVKD. The DNA of the CDR3 is TGTGCCACCAGTGACCACACAGGGGCAGGGCAGTTCTTC. Its translation: CATSDHTGAGQFF.

As to this clonotype: The junction differs from germline at one of its ends, possibly a read error. The rearrangement uses TRBV4-1 and TRBJ2-7, with TRBD1 matching 9 bases. The CDR3 sequence is 15 residues long. Germline V gene lookup returns CDR1 MGHRA and CDR2 YSYEKL. The CDR3 is CANSRAGQGRNKRYF. The CDR3 nucleotides read TGCGCCAACAGCCGCGCGGGACAGGGAAGAAACAAGCGGTACTTC.

This chain uses TRBV11-2 with TRBJ1-2; 7 positions match TRBD1. The junction had 22 bases not matched to a gene; V was cut back by 10 bases and J by 5 bases. The germline CDR1 and CDR2 sequences are SGHAT and FQNNGV. The CDR3 has 17 residues. The chain's CDR3 is CANNSYSTGLDGYGYTF. The DNA of the CDR3 is TGTGCCAACAACTCCTACTCGACAGGGCTGGACGGGTATGGCTACACCTTC. Looking up the rest from reference TRBV11-2 and TRBJ1-2 gives the full variable domain: EAGVAQSPRYKIIEKRQSVAFWCNPISGHATLYWYQQILGQGPKLLIQFQNNGVVDDSQLPKDRFSAERLKGVDSTLKIQPAKLEDSAVYLCANNSYSTGLDGYGYTFGSGTRLTVV.

Concerning this clonotype: The junction does not match germline at one end; this may be a read error. CDR3 protein: CAGSGQGAAWELFF. Written as DNA, the CDR3 is TGTGCCGGCAGTGGGCAGGGGGCCGCCTGGGAGCTGTTCTTT. This sequence joins TRBV6-5 and TRBJ2-2, with TRBD1 matching over 8 bases. Germline V gene lookup returns CDR1 MNHEY and CDR2 SVGAGI. The CDR3 is 14 residues long.

For this clonotype: The conserved phenylalanine or tryptophan is not found at the CDR3 terminus, so this likely reflects a read error. V and J are TRBV5-4 and TRBJ2-3; D gene ambiguous. Germline V gives CDR1 SGHNT, CDR2 YYREEE (reference sequence). This CDR3 has 15 residues. Between the trimmed V and J ends, which lost 4 bases and 4 bases, there was a span of 16 bases. CDR3 sequence reads: CASSTGNQSPDTQYL. CDR3 DNA: TGTGCCAGCAGCACTGGAAATCAGTCTCCAGATACGCAGTATTTA.

Notes on this clonotype: The junction and the germline gene differ at one end; a read error may be behind it. The chain uses TRBV4-2 and TRBJ2-4; D is perhaps TRBD2 (6 bases). Looked up from germline, CDR1 is LGHNA and CDR2 is YNFKEQ. This CDR3 is 14 amino acids long. This CDR3 reads CARSQDWRGSIQYF. The DNA of the CDR3 is TGTGCCCGCAGCCAAGATTGGAGGGGAAGCATTCAGTACTTC.

The chain has TRBV6-1 and TRBJ2-7; D perhaps matches TRBD1 (6 bases). The CDR3 length is 16 residues. The germline V and J ends were trimmed by 6 bases and 4 bases, with 22 bases remaining between them. CDR1 and CDR2 (germline): MNHNS, SASEGT. The CDR3 nucleotides read TGTGCCAGCAGGAGAAGGGGTAGGACAGAGAATTACGAGCAGTACTTC. As protein: CASRRRGRTENYEQYF.